One sample yielded the 31 T cell receptor beta chains listed below, sequenced in a study of shared clonotypes between healthy human individuals. Profiled with immunoSEQ multiplex PCR; TCRdb holds only in-frame clones, not every one. Of about 2,500,000 clones in the sample, roughly 92% were seen once. Sequenced: naive CD4+ T cells sorted from blood. Subset specified: CD45RA+ positively selected. The receptors stem from a man between 18 and 35 years old in good health.

This clone came up once. The V call is TRBV19, the J call TRBJ2-7; D gene uncertain. CDR1 and CDR2 (germline): LNHDA, SQIVND (reference sequence). Deletions cut 6 bases from V and 7 bases from J, with 16 bases between. There are 13 residues in the CDR3. This CDR3 reads CASRSGNRQEQYF. The CDR3 DNA reads as TGTGCCAGTAGATCCGGCAATCGCCAGGAGCAGTACTTC.

The chain has TRBV5-4 and TRBJ2-3; 10 bases agree with TRBD2. The V and J ends lost 2 bases and 6 bases, in that order; junction bases with no gene match: 9. The CDR3 loop spans 16 amino acids. Germline CDR1 and CDR2: SGHNT and YYREEE (reference sequence). This CDR3 reads CASSLGTSAVGDTQYF. In nucleotides, the CDR3 is TGTGCCAGCAGCTTAGGGACTAGCGCGGTCGGTGATACGCAGTATTTT. The full variable domain, completed using reference TRBV5-4 and TRBJ2-3, is ETGVTQSPTHLIKTRGQQVTLRCSSQSGHNTVSWYQQALGQGPQFIFQYYREEENGRGNFPPRFSGLQFPNYSSELNVNALELDDSALYLCASSLGTSAVGDTQYFGPGTRLTVL.

In this sample, this clone turned up a few times. The chain couples TRBV19 to TRBJ1-1; D is unresolved. Germline-derived CDR1 and CDR2 are LNHDA and SQIVND (reference sequence). The V end was cut by 7 bases, the J end by 2 bases, with 11 bases between. The CDR3 is 13 residues long. The CDR3 loop is CASTPESNTEAFF. CDR3 nucleotide sequence: TGTGCCAGTACCCCGGAGTCAAACACTGAAGCTTTCTTT.

The rearrangement links TRBV5-5 to TRBJ1-4; D is perhaps TRBD1 (6 bases). The germline V and J ends were trimmed by 4 bases and 7 bases, with 26 bases remaining between them. CDR1 and CDR2 (germline): SGHKS, YYEKEE (reference sequence). The CDR3 runs 18 residues. The CDR3: CASSQGYSPTGYGEKLFF. DNA of the CDR3: TGTGCCAGCAGCCAGGGATACAGCCCCACAGGGTATGGTGAAAAACTGTTTTTT.

The gene calls are TRBV5-4 and TRBJ2-7; 7 bases map to TRBD1. Germline loops: CDR1 SGHNT, CDR2 YYREEE (reference sequence). This CDR3 is built from 13 residues. The V and J ends lost 4 bases and 6 bases, in that order; junction bases with no gene match: 7. The CDR3 coding sequence is TGTGCCAGCAGCCCCCAGACAGGGATCGAGCAGTACTTC. It encodes CASSPQTGIEQYF.

The rearrangement uses TRBV4-3 and TRBJ2-1, with 10 bases identical to TRBD2. Germline values: CDR1 LGHNA, CDR2 YSLEER. The CDR3 consists of 14 residues. Losses at the gene ends were 8 bases for V and 9 bases for J; bases not matched to a gene: 10. The chain's CDR3 is CASGVGLAASEQFF. CDR3 nucleotides: TGCGCCAGCGGGGTTGGACTAGCGGCTAGTGAGCAGTTCTTC.

This chain uses TRBV2 with TRBJ2-7; weak D call: TRBD1 (6 bases). The CDR3 spans 15 residues. Per germline, CDR1 SNHLY and CDR2 FYNNEI. The ends were cut back, 7 bases at V and 7 bases at J, with 23 bases in the middle. CDR3 amino acids: CASKPGHLGIREQYF. Written as DNA, the CDR3 is TGTGCCAGCAAGCCGGGACATCTGGGGATTAGGGAGCAGTACTTC.

This clone was seen just once. The genes are TRBV6-1 and TRBJ1-6, with 7 positions matching TRBD1. V lost 4 bases to trimming and J lost 10 bases; unmatched junction nucleotides: 4. The V gene's germline CDR1 is MNHNS and CDR2 SASEGT. CDR3 length: 13 amino acids. In DNA form, the CDR3 reads TGTGCCAGCAGTGGGGACAGTAGATCACCCCTCCACTTT. Translated: CASSGDSRSPLHF.

This rearrangement joins TRBV6-1 to TRBJ2-7; TRBD1 agrees at 11 bases. The CDR3 contains 15 residues. The ends lost 3 bases at V and 5 bases at J; junction bases unmatched: 6. The germline gives CDR1 MNHNS, CDR2 SASEGT. In nucleotides, the CDR3 is TGTGCCAGCAGTGAGATGGGACAGGGGGTCCACGAGCAGTACTTC. This gives the protein CASSEMGQGVHEQYF.

The CDR3 bases are TGCGCCAGCAGCAGGAGTTACGAGCAGTACTTC. This sequence encodes CASSRSYEQYF. The gene calls are TRBV5-1 and TRBJ2-7; D is unresolved. This CDR3 spans 11 amino acids. V gave up 4 bases and J gave up 4 bases, with 6 bases separating them. Germline V gives CDR1 SGHRS, CDR2 YFSETQ.

This clone was counted once. The same CDR3 is also encoded by other DNA sequences in this sample. J is TRBJ2-7 and V is TRBV11-2; 8 nucleotides match TRBD2. V dropped 1 base and J dropped 0; count of bases not matched to a gene: 2. Germline V gives CDR1 SGHAT, CDR2 FQNNGV. The CDR3 sequence is 15 residues long. In DNA form, the CDR3 reads TGTGCCAGCAGCTTAGCTAGCGGGCCCTCCTACGAGCAGTACTTC. Translation: CASSLASGPSYEQYF.

The chain employs TRBV11-2 and TRBJ2-7; 10 bases are a match to TRBD1. CDR3 size: 15 residues. V was clipped by 2 bases and J by 4 bases; unmatched bases: 5. Germline V gene lookup returns CDR1 SGHAT and CDR2 FQNNGV. Here the CDR3 DNA reads TGTGCCAGCAGCTTATCGCCGGGACAGGGGTACGAGCAGTACTTC. It yields the protein CASSLSPGQGYEQYF.

This clone is a singleton in its sample. The rearrangement joins TRBV5-1 to TRBJ1-6, with a weak D call TRBD1 (5 bases). The CDR3 extends over 18 amino acids. Looked up from germline, CDR1 is SGHRS and CDR2 is YFSETQ. The ends were cut back, 5 bases at V and 0 bases at J, with 18 bases in the middle. The DNA for the CDR3 is TGCGCCAGCAGACCGGGGGAAACTGGGGTCTCCTATAATTCACCCCTCCACTTT. This codes for CASRPGETGVSYNSPLHF.

The V gene is TRBV7-2, the J gene TRBJ2-7; 10 bases match TRBD2. The V and J ends lost 2 bases and 7 bases, in that order; junction bases with no gene match: 11. The CDR3 has 16 amino acids. CDR1 is SGHTA, CDR2 FQGNSA, per germline. The DNA for the CDR3 is TGTGCCAGCAGCTTAAGGGGGACTAGCGAAACGGGGGAGCAGTACTTC. Translating gives CASSLRGTSETGEQYF.

The gene calls are TRBV5-1 and TRBJ1-1; D may be TRBD1 (5 bases). CDR1 is SGHRS, CDR2 YFSETQ, per germline. This CDR3 has 16 residues. V was pared by 1 base and J by 11 bases, with 24 bases between. The CDR3 is CASSLPPPDTPLNAFF. The CDR3 DNA is TGCGCCAGCAGCTTGCCCCCCCCGGACACACCGTTGAATGCTTTCTTT. Together with reference TRBV5-1 and TRBJ1-1, the CDR3 gives the full variable domain: KAGVTQTPRYLIKTRGQQVTLSCSPISGHRSVSWYQQTPGQGLQFLFEYFSETQRNKGNFPGRFSGRQFSNSRSEMNVSTLELGDSALYLCASSLPPPDTPLNAFFGQGTRLTVV.

The chain carries TRBV2 and TRBJ2-3; 7 positions agree with TRBD2. Per the germline V gene, CDR1 is SNHLY and CDR2 is FYNNEI. The CDR3 has 15 residues. Germline trimming cut 7 bases from V and 3 bases from J; bases unmatched to any gene: 10. CDR3 protein: CASTTPTGGTDTQYF. The DNA of the CDR3 is TGTGCCAGCACCACCCCCACGGGAGGAACAGATACGCAGTATTTT.

The chain has TRBV4-2 and TRBJ2-3; 9 nucleotides line up with TRBD2. From germline, CDR1 is LGHNA and CDR2 YNFKEQ. The CDR3 spans 18 residues. V lost 4 bases, J lost 0 bases, and 11 bases stayed unmatched. The CDR3 reads CASSLRGSRGGSTDTQYF. CDR3 coding DNA: TGTGCCAGCAGCCTCAGGGGATCGCGGGGGGGCAGCACAGATACGCAGTATTTT.

This clone was seen more than once but under ten times. The rearrangement joins TRBV9 to TRBJ2-3, with D tentatively TRBD1 (5 bases). V dropped 0 bases and J dropped 0 bases, with 11 bases sitting between them. Germline V gene sequence: CDR1 SGDLS, CDR2 YYNGEE. The CDR3 is 16 amino acids. The DNA of the CDR3 is TGTGCCAGCAGCGTAGTCTCAGGGCCTAGCACAGATACGCAGTATTTT. Its translation is CASSVVSGPSTDTQYF.

The CDR3 DNA reads TGTGCCAGTAGGGCCCCGACAGTAAAGCAGCCCCAGCATTTT. This translates into CASRAPTVKQPQHF. The rearrangement links TRBV19 to TRBJ1-5; perhaps TRBD1 as D (5 bases). This CDR3 region has 14 residues. Trimming cost V 6 bases and J 7 bases, with 16 bases left between them. Germline-derived CDR1 and CDR2 are LNHDA and SQIVND (reference sequence).

V usage is TRBV18 and J usage is TRBJ1-1; D is perhaps TRBD1 (5 bases). Looked up from germline, CDR1 is KGHSH and CDR2 is LQKENI. The CDR3 has 15 residues. Trimming removed 6 bases from V and 1 base from J, with 15 bases in between. CDR3 amino acids: CASSPGAQGNTEAFF. The CDR3 region has the DNA TGTGCCAGCTCCCCCGGGGCCCAAGGGAACACTGAAGCTTTCTTT.

V gene TRBV10-2 combines with J gene TRBJ2-7; 7 bases are shared with TRBD1. In germline, CDR1 is WSHSY, CDR2 SAAADI. The ends lost 8 bases at V and 4 bases at J; junction bases unmatched: 11. CDR3 length: 14 amino acids. Written as DNA, the CDR3 is TGCGCCAGCGGAATGAGGGACAGTAGGTACGAGCAGTACTTC. Translated: CASGMRDSRYEQYF.

The rearrangement uses TRBV5-1 and TRBJ1-4; D is ambiguous. V was cut by 0 bases and J by 4 bases, with 10 bases left in between. The CDR3 runs 15 residues. CDR1 and CDR2 from the germline V gene are SGHRS and YFSETQ. CDR3 sequence (DNA): TGCGCCAGCAGCTTGGGGCGGGGTAATAATGAAAAACTGTTTTTT. This sequence encodes CASSLGRGNNEKLFF.

CDR3 bases: TGTGCCAGTGGGAAGTGGTGGACCGGGGAGCTGTTTTTT. It codes for CASGKWWTGELFF. The chain employs TRBV2 and TRBJ2-2; D gene unclear. The V and J ends lost 9 bases and 5 bases respectively, with 13 bases between them. This CDR3 contains 13 residues. CDR1 and CDR2 from the germline V gene are SNHLY and FYNNEI.

With respect to this clone: The same CDR3 is also encoded by other DNA sequences in this sample. The chain is built from TRBV6-5 and TRBJ2-7; the D gene is possibly TRBD1 (6 bases). V shed 0 bases and J shed 3 bases, with 6 bases lying between them. This CDR3 is built from 13 residues. The germline CDR1 and CDR2 sequences are MNHEY and SVGAGI. This CDR3 reads CASSYSDSYEQYF. CDR3 nucleotides: TGTGCCAGCAGTTACTCGGACAGCTACGAGCAGTACTTC.

The V and J genes are TRBV6-7 and TRBJ1-2; 8 nucleotides align to TRBD1. TRBV6-7 is identified as an open reading frame with a role that is uncertain. V was clipped by 7 bases and J by 4 bases; unmatched bases: 11. CDR3 length equals 15 residues. CDR3: CASTKGDRLFYGYTF. The CDR3 DNA sequence: TGTGCCAGCACCAAGGGGGACAGGCTGTTCTATGGCTACACCTTC.

This chain uses TRBV7-9 with TRBJ1-2, with unresolved D. Germline CDR1 and CDR2: SEHNR and FQNEAQ (reference sequence). The V end was cut by 3 bases, the J end by 1 base, with 12 bases between. This CDR3 contains 15 residues. CDR3 nucleotides: TGTGCCAGCAGCTTCGGACTGGAACTTAACTATGGCTACACCTTC. The encoded protein is CASSFGLELNYGYTF.

The genes are TRBV6-5 and TRBJ1-3, with no clear D. Per germline, CDR1 MNHEY and CDR2 SVGAGI. Trimming left V 2 bases short and J 4 bases short, with 12 bases between. The CDR3 has 15 amino acids. CDR3 region: CASSYGSRSGNTIYF. CDR3 nucleotide sequence: TGTGCCAGCAGTTACGGTTCGAGGTCCGGAAACACCATATATTTT.

This clone was recorded only once. The V gene is TRBV28, the J gene TRBJ2-4; 8 bases align to TRBD2. V was clipped by 4 bases and J by 8 bases; unmatched bases: 7. Per germline, CDR1 MDHEN and CDR2 SYDVKM. The CDR3 sequence is 14 residues long. CDR3: CASSSGGASYIQYF. The CDR3 DNA follows: TGTGCCAGCAGTTCGGGGGGGGCGAGTTACATTCAGTACTTC.

The CDR3 sequence: CASSEVRAGYEQYF. DNA of the CDR3: TGTGCCAGCAGTGAAGTCAGGGCAGGGTACGAGCAGTACTTC. The chain has TRBV2 and TRBJ2-7; maybe TRBD1 (5 bases). Germline assignment: CDR1 SNHLY and CDR2 FYNNEI. The CDR3 has 14 amino acids. Trimming shortened V by 1 base and J by 4 bases, and 11 bases separated the two germline ends.

The J gene is TRBJ1-1, the V gene TRBV29-1, with D uncertain. Germline loops: CDR1 SQVTM, CDR2 ANQGSEA. V lost 5 bases to trimming and J lost 4 bases, with 14 bases between them. The CDR3 is made up of 13 amino acids. This CDR3 is CSVSPRLGTEAFF. The DNA of the CDR3 is TGCAGCGTTAGCCCCAGGCTTGGCACTGAAGCTTTCTTT. The whole variable domain, remainder taken from reference TRBV29-1 and TRBJ1-1, is SAVISQKPSRDICQRGTSLTIQCQVDSQVTMMFWYRQQPGQSLTLIATANQGSEATYESGFVIDKFPISRPNLTFSTLTVSNMSPEDSSIYLCSVSPRLGTEAFFGQGTRLTVV.

The gene calls are TRBV6-1 and TRBJ2-7; weak D call: TRBD1 (6 bases). The CDR3 extends over 14 amino acids. Germline V gene data show CDR1 as MNHNS and CDR2 as SASEGT. The V gene lost 10 bases and the J gene lost 6 bases, with 22 bases spanning the gap. CDR3 in amino acids: CATTTGTSSREQYF. Written as DNA, the CDR3 is TGTGCCACAACTACCGGGACAAGTAGTCGCGAGCAGTACTTC.